The 2 T cell receptor beta chains below all came from one sample that was sequenced in a study of T-cell memory formation after mild COVID-19. TCRdb reanalysed the 5' RACE reads using MiXCR and keeps one entry per CDR3 protein. The table has about 170,000 distinct CDR3 sequences, roughly 13% seen once. The sequencing sample was made of PBMCs or a T cell subset sorted from them (not recorded which). The receptors were gathered from a man aged 18 to 35 who had mild COVID-19 (a few samples of this study predate the infection). Cell type and time point are not known.

This clonotype came up a few times. This rearrangement joins TRBV5-6 to TRBJ2-3; 12 nucleotides align to TRBD1. This CDR3 comprises 16 residues. The V gene's germline CDR1 is SGHDT and CDR2 YYEEEE. The junction had 5 bases not matched to a gene; V was cut back by 0 bases and J by 6 bases. CDR3 bases: TGTGCCAGCAGCTTGGAGGGACAGGGGGCGCGGGATACGCAGTATTTT. It yields the protein CASSLEGQGARDTQYF. Using reference TRBV5-6 and TRBJ2-3 for the parts outside the CDR3, the full variable domain is DAGVTQSPTHLIKTRGQQVTLRCSPKSGHDTVSWYQQALGQGPQFIFQYYEEEERQRGNFPDRFSGHQFPNYSSELNVNALLLGDSALYLCASSLEGQGARDTQYFGPGTRLTVL.

This clonotype turned up a few times. The CDR3 protein is CASSQEGISYEQYF. Written as DNA, the CDR3 is TGTGCCAGCAGCCAAGAAGGGATCTCCTACGAGCAGTACTTC. The chain is built from TRBV3-1 and TRBJ2-7; unclear D gene. The length of the CDR3 is 14 residues. Per germline, CDR1 LGHDT and CDR2 YNNKEL (reference sequence). V gave up 0 bases and J gave up 0 bases, with 6 bases separating them.